Sequencing of this T cell receptor beta chain was carried out in a study of Graves' ophthalmopathy and Graves' hyperthyroidism. The trim removed 8 bases at V and 4 bases at J, leaving 6 bases unmatched. CDR1 is DFQATT and CDR2 is SNEGSKA in the germline V gene (reference sequence). This CDR3 spans 12 amino acids. RNA transcripts yielded amplified TCR beta CDR3 regions. RT-PCR with HTBI primers came first, then second-round multiplex PCR. Each CDR3 protein gets one entry after TCRdb re-called the multiplex PCR reads with MiXCR. Seen here are over a million distinct CDR3 sequences, 36% observed once, and the top ten hold roughly 10%. Remarks on this clonotype: A much larger clone is a single base away; this may be a read error.

Hyperthyroidism cases were recent diagnoses of under 2 months' duration in people aged 18 to 65. Excluded were patients with other autoimmune diseases, uncontrolled infections, pregnancy or lactation. The chain recombines TRBV20-1 with TRBJ1-2; 8 bases map to TRBD1. This TCR came from an adult man with Graves' hyperthyroidism. Material: peripheral blood or thyroid tissue (not recorded which). The CDR3 here is CSTRGTGYGYTF. The DNA of the CDR3 is TGCAGTACTCGCGGGACAGGCTATGGCTACACCTTC.